This record looks at one T cell receptor (beta chain) sequence and its context. CDR3 length equals 16 residues. V was pared by 2 bases and J by 10 bases, with 18 bases between. The germline V gene has CDR1 LGHNA and CDR2 YNFKEQ. The data belong to a study of OX40 agonist ivuxolimab in advanced cancers. Using immunoSEQ multiplex PCR, the repertoire was profiled, and TCRdb retains in-frame clones only, with some absent. The table has roughly 70,000 clones, 80% to 90% seen once. Source: CD4+ or CD8+ T cells sorted from blood, taken in a trial of the OX40 agonist ivuxolimab. The sequence was obtained from an adult with an advanced solid tumor such as melanoma, head and neck, liver or kidney cancer. The rearrangement links TRBV4-2 to TRBJ1-6; no clear D gene. The CDR3: CASSQTPGPVRSPLHF. The CDR3 DNA sequence: TGTGCCAGCAGCCAAACCCCGGGCCCTGTGAGATCACCCCTCCACTTT.